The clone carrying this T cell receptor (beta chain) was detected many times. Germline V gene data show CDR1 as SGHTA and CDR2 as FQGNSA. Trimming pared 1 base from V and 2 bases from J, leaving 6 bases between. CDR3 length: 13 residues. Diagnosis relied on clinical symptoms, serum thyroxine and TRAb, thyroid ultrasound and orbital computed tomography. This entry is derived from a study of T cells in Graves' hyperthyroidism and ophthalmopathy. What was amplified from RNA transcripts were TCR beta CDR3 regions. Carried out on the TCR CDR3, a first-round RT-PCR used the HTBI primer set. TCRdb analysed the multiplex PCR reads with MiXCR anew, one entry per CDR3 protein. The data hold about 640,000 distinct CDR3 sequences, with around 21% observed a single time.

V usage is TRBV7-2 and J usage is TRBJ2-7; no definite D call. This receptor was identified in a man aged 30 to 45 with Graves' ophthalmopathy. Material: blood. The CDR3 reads CASSLEATYEQYF. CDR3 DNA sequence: TGTGCCAGCAGCTTAGAGGCTACCTACGAGCAGTACTTC.